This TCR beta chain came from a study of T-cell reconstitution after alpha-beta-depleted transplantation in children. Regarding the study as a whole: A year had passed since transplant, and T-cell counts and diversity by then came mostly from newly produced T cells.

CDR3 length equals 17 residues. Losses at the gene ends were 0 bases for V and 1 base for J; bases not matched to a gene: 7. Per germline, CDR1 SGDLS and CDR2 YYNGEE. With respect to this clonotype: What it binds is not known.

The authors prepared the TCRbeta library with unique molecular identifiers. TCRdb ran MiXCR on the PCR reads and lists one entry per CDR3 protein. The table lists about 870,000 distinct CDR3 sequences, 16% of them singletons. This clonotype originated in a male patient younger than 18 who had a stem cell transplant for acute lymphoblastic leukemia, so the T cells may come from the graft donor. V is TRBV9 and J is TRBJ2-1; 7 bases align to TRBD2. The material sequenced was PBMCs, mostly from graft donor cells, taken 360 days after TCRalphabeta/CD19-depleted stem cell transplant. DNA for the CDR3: TGTGCCAGCAGCGTAGAGGGAGGGGAGCGGTCCTACAATGAGCAGTTCTTC. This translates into CASSVEGGERSYNEQFF.